This note documents a single T cell receptor (beta chain) sequence. This clone's antigen is unknown. No quality values exist for individual bases; no much larger clone is one base distant. This entry comes from a study of blood T cell repertoires in COVID-19 (dated by TCRdb to about 2020). Study-level background: Samples covering the acute and convalescent phases of COVID-19 were provided by collaborators in the United States, Italy and Spain. Where available, HLA class I and class II types were obtained from metadata supplied by the sample provider rather than from assay-based typing. The samples were drawn from the first 160 participants of the ongoing ImmuneRACE study and from more than 1,000 subjects provided by 6 global collaborators. The repertoires were released in a freely available public database meant as a resource for research on the immune response to SARS-CoV-2. The sample metadata nearly always contained a de-identified subject ID, COVID-19 status, age in years and sex. The dataset comprised deeply sampled blood TCRbeta repertoires from subjects exposed to, actively infected with, or recovered from COVID-19. The material from the prospective study consisted of cDNA or gDNA derived from T cells, B-cell-depleted T cells, or PBMCs. Points the paper makes about the study in general: The amount of clinical and demographic metadata varied by source and participant and was provided uncurated.

From V the trimming removes 1 base and from J it removes 7 bases, while the gene matches leave 7 bases of the junction unaccounted for. From the cysteine through the phenylalanine, the CDR3 covers 14 amino acids. Only the CDR3 region is kept as DNA, spanning 42 bases read in frame from base 1. Taken from the germline V gene (reference sequence), the CDR1 and CDR2 loops are WNHNN and SYGVQD. The immunoSEQ Assay, a bias-controlled multiplex PCR, was used to amplify TCRbeta CDR3 regions from genomic DNA. The paper's data handling went like this. The number of nucleated cells in each sample was estimated by amplification of reference gene primers within the assay. To quantify the absolute abundance of each unique TCRbeta CDR3 rearrangement, sequence reads were collapsed and filtered. Productive Simpson clonality was computed per sample as the square root of Simpson's diversity index over productive rearrangements. This is the immuneACCESS table as TCRdb keeps it, with only in-frame sequences that have V and J called. A part of the clones is gone; compared with another copy, unresolved V genes explain less than half, and the rest is unexplained. Clone size and V and J calls were adopted from that table, with D and trimming inferred from the DNA. This sample has 130,000 or so clones in its table, and roughly three quarters of those were observed once. The ten largest make up 7.9% of the sample.

Whole blood was collected in K2EDTA tubes by collaborating institutions according to the institutions' own protocols. For TCRbeta analysis, collaborators shipped samples in one of three forms: frozen whole blood, isolated PBMCs, or DNA extracted from either of those sample types. Rearrangement joined TRBV10-1 to TRBJ2-7, and 7 junctional nucleotides match TRBD2. Sequencing was carried out using peripheral blood. This sequence was found in a human donor in a cohort sampled during active COVID-19. The CDR3 region has the sequence CASSEFGVGGEQYF. The bases are TGCGCCAGCAGTGAGTTTGGGGTGGGAGGGGAGCAGTACTTC.